This T cell receptor beta chain was documented in a study of shared clonotypes between healthy human individuals. Germline V CDR1 and CDR2: SGHRS, YFSETQ. The V segment lost 4 bases and the J segment 5 bases; nucleotides outside the gene matches: 14. The CDR3 contains 18 residues. Study-level results: Non-shared clonotypes had lower generation probabilities than those shared by all four donors.

About this clone: Its target is not known.

Every subset had its genomic DNA shared out evenly among several immunoSEQ plates. The assay was immunoSEQ multiplex PCR, and TCRdb's table has in-frame clones only and misses some. The sample yields fewer than 1.8 million clones, around 98.5% seen once. This TCR was sampled from a man aged 30 to 45 in good health. The material sequenced was naive CD4+ T cells sorted from blood. Noted subset: CD45RA+ positively selected. The genes are TRBV5-1 and TRBJ2-5; 13 bases line up with TRBD2. The CDR3 loop reads CASSRSGTSGTRGETQYF. CDR3 sequence (DNA): TGCGCCAGCAGCCGCTCCGGGACTAGCGGGACGCGGGGGGAGACCCAGTACTTC.